The clone carrying this TCR beta chain has a handful of counts. Its target is not known. This sample was included in a study of T cell responses to AZD1222 COVID-19 vaccine. Study-wide findings and caveats: Baseline antibody screening turned up just a handful of seropositive AZD1222 recipients. Repertoires were collected only later (after the peak T cell response had occurred). Regions 160-218 and 743-854 dominated among vaccine-associated CD4 TCRs spanning spike. Clonal diversity was possibly underestimated, and the donors were mostly white British, with more females.

V was shortened by 1 base and J by 6 bases, with 13 bases between the two germline ends. The germline V gene has CDR1 MGHRA and CDR2 YSYEKL. The CDR3 length is 15 residues. Measured with immunoSEQ multiplex PCR; TCRdb has only the in-frame clones, and not every one. This sample has about 77,000 clones, with about 92% found just once. The chain links TRBV4-1 to TRBJ2-1; D tentatively reads TRBD1 or TRBD2 (6 bases each). The sequence was obtained from an adult who received the AZD1222 COVID-19 vaccine. The material sequenced was peripheral blood, taken 28 days after the second AZD1222 dose. CDR3 region: CASSQVAGGFNEQFF. The CDR3 DNA sequence: TGCGCCAGCAGCCAAGTTGCCGGGGGCTTCAATGAGCAGTTCTTC.